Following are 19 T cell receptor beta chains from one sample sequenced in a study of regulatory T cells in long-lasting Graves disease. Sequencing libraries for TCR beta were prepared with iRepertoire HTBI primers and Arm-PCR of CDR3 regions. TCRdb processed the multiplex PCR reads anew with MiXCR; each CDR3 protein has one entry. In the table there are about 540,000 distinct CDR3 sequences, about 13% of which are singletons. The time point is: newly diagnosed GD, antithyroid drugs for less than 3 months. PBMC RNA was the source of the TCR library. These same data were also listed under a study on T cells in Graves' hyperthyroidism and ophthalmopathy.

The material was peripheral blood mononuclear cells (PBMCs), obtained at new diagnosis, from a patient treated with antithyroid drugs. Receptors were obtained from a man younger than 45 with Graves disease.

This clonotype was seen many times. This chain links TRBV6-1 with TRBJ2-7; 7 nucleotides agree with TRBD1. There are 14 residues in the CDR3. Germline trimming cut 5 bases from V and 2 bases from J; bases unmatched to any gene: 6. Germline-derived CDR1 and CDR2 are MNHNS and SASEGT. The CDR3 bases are TGTGCCAGCAGTACCGCAGGGGGAACCTACGAGCAGTACTTC. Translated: CASSTAGGTYEQYF.

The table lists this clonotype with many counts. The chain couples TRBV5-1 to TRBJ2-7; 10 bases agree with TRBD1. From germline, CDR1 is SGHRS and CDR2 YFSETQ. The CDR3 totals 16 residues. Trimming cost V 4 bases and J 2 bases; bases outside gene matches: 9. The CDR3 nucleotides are TGCGCCAGCAGCACACGGGACAGGGGAAAAACCTACGAGCAGTACTTC. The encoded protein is CASSTRDRGKTYEQYF.

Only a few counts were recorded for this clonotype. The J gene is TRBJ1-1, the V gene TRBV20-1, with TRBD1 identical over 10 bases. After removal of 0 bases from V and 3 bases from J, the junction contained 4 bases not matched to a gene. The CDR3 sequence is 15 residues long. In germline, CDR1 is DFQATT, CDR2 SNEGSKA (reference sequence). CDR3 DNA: TGCAGTGCTAGAGATGCCGGGACAGGGGACACTGAAGCTTTCTTT. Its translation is CSARDAGTGDTEAFF.

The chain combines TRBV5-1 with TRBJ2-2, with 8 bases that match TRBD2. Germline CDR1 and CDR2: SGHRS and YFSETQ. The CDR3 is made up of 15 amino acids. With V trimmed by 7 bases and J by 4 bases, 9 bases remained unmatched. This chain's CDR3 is CASRSAGGGTGELFF. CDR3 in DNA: TGCGCCAGCCGCTCGGCGGGAGGAGGCACCGGGGAGCTGTTTTTT.

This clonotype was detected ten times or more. The CDR3 DNA follows: TGTGCCAGCAGCCAGCCGACGGGTTATGGCTACACCTTC. Translation: CASSQPTGYGYTF. This chain connects TRBV3-1 to TRBJ1-2; D remains ambiguous. Germline-derived CDR1 and CDR2 are LGHDT and YNNKEL (reference sequence). The V end lost 3 bases, the J end lost 5 bases, and 10 bases lay between the germline ends. This CDR3 is built from 13 residues.

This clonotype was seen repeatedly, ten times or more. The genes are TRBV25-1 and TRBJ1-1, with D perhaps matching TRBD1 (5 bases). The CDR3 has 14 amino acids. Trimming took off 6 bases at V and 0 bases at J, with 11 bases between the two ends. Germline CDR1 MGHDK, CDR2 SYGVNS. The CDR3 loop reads CASRPGLLNTEAFF. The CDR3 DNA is TGTGCCAGCAGACCGGGACTGCTGAACACTGAAGCTTTCTTT.

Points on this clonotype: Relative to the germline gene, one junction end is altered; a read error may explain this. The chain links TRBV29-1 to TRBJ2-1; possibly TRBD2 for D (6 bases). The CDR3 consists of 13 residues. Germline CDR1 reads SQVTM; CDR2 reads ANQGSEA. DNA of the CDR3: TGCAGCGTTGGGGCTAGCGTTTACAGTGAGCAGTTCTTC. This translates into CSVGASVYSEQFF.

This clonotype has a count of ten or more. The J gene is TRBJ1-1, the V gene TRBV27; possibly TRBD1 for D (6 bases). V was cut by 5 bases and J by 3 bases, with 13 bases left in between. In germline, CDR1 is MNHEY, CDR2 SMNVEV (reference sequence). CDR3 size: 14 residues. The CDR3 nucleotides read TGTGCCAGCAGTGCACAGGGAATCTACACTGAAGCTTTCTTT. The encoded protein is CASSAQGIYTEAFF.

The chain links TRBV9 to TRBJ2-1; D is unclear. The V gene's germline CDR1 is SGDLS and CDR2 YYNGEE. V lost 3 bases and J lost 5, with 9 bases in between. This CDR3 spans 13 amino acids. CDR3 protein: CASSASDHNEQFF. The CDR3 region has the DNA TGTGCCAGCAGCGCCTCGGACCACAATGAGCAGTTCTTC.

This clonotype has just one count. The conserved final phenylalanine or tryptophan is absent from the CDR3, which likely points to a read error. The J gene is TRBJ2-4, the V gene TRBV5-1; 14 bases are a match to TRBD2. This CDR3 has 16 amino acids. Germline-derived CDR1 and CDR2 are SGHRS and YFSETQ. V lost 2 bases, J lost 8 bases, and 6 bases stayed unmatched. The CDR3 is CASSLGTSGRWDIQYL. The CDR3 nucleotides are TGCGCCAGCAGCTTAGGGACTAGCGGGAGATGGGACATTCAGTACCTC.

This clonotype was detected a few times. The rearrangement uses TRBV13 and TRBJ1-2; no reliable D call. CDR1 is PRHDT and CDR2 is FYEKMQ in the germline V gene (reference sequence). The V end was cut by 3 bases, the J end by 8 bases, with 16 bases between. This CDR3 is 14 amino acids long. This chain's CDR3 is CASSFSQTPGGYTF. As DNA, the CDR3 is TGTGCCAGCAGCTTTTCCCAGACCCCGGGGGGCTACACCTTC.

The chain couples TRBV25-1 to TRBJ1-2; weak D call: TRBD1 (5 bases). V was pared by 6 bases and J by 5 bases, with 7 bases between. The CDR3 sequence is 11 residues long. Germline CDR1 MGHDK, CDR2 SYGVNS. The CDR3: CASRTEYGYTF. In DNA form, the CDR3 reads TGTGCCAGCAGGACAGAGTATGGCTACACCTTC.

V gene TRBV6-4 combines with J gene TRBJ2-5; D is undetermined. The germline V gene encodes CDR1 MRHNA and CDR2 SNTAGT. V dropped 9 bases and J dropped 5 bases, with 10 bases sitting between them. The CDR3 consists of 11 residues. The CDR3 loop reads CARSSWETQYF. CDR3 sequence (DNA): TGTGCCAGATCCTCATGGGAGACCCAGTACTTC.

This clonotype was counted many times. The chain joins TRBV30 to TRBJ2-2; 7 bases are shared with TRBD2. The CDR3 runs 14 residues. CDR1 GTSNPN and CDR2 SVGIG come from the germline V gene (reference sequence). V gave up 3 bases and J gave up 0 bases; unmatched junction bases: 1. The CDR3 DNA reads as TGTGCCTGGAGCGCGGGAGCGAACACCGGGGAGCTGTTTTTT. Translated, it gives CAWSAGANTGELFF. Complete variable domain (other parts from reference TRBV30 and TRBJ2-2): SQTIHQWPATLVQPVGSPLSLECTVEGTSNPNLYWYRQAAGRGLQLLFYSVGIGQISSEVPQNLSASRPQDRQFILSSKKLLLSDSGFYLCAWSAGANTGELFFGEGSRLTVL.

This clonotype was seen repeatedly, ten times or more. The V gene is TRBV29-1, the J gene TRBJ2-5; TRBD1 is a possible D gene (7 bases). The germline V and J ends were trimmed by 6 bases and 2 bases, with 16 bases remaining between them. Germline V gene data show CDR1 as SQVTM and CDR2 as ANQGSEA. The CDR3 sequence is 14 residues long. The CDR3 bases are TGCAGCGTGATCAGGGGGGTGCTTCAAGAGACCCAGTACTTC. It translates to CSVIRGVLQETQYF.

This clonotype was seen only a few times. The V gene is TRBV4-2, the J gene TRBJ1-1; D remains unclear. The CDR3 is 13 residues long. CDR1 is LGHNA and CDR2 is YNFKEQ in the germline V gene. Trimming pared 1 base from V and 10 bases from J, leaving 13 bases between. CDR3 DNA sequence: TGTGCCAGCAGCCAAGCATTTCAACGAAGAGCTTTCTTT. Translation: CASSQAFQRRAFF.

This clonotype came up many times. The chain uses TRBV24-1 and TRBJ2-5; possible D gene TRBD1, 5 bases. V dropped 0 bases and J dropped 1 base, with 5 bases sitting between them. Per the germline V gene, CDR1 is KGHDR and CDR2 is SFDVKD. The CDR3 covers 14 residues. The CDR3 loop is CATSDLTGQETQYF. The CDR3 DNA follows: TGTGCCACCAGTGATTTGACAGGCCAAGAGACCCAGTACTTC.

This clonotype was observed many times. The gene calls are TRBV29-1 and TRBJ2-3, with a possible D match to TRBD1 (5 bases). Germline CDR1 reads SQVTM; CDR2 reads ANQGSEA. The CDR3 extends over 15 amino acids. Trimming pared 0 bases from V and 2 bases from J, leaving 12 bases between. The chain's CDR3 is CSVEDRALSTDTQYF. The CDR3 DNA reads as TGCAGCGTTGAAGACAGGGCGCTTTCCACAGATACGCAGTATTTT.

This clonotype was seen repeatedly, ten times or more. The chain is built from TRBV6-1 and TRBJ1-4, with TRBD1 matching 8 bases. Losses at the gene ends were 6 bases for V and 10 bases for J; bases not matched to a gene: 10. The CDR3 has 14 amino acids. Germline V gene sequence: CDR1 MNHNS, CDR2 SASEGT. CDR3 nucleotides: TGTGCCAGCAGGACAGCGGACAGGGTGGCAAAACTGTTTTTT. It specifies CASRTADRVAKLFF.